The clone carrying this T cell receptor beta chain came up many times. What it binds is not known. This entry comes from a study of identical twins. Study-level points and caveats: A lower insertion count was a feature of abundant cord blood beta clonotypes, with no such feature in memory repertoires.

One entry per CDR3 protein, called by TCRdb with MiXCR from the 5' RACE reads. The sample carries hundreds of thousands of distinct CDR3 sequences, about 12% recorded once. V was shortened by 2 bases and J by 11 bases, with 10 bases between the two germline ends. This CDR3 has 12 amino acids. CDR1 and CDR2 (germline): WSHSY, SAAADI. The data were also submitted as part of a second study, on yellow fever vaccine responses in identical twins.

Input material: PBMCs. V is TRBV10-2 and J is TRBJ2-4; TRBD1 or TRBD2 may be the D gene (6 bases each). This receptor was taken from a young woman in good health. Here the CDR3 reads CASSERGDVQYF. The CDR3 DNA follows: TGCGCCAGCAGTGAGAGGGGGGATGTTCAGTACTTC.